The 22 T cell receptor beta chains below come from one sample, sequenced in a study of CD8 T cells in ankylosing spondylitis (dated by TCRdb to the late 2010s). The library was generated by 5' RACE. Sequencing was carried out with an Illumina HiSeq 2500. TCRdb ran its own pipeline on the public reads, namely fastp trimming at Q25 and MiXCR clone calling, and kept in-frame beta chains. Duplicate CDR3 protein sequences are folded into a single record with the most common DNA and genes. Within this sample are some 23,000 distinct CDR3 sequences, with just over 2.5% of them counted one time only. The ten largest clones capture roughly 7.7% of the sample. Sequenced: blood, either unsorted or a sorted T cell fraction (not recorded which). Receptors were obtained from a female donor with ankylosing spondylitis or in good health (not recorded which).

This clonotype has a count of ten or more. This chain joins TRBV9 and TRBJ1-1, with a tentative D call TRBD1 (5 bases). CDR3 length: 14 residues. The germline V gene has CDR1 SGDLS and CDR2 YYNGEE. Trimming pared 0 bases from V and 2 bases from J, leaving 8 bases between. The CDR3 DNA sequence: TGTGCCAGCAGCGTAGGGGGGACTAACACTGAAGCTTTCTTT. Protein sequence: CASSVGGTNTEAFF.

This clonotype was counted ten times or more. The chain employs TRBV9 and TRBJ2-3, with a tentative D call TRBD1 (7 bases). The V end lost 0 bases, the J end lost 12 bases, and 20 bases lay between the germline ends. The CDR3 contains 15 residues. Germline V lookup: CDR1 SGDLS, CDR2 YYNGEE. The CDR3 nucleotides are TGTGCCAGCAGCGTAGGTGTAGGGGGGACAGCGCATCAGTATTTT. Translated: CASSVGVGGTAHQYF.

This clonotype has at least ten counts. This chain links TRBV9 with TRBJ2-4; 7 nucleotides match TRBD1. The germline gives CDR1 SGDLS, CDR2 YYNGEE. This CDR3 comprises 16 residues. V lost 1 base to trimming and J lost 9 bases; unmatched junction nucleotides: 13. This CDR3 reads CASSVLGQTPGSIQYF. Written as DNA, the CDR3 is TGTGCCAGCAGCGTACTGGGACAGACCCCAGGGAGCATTCAGTACTTC.

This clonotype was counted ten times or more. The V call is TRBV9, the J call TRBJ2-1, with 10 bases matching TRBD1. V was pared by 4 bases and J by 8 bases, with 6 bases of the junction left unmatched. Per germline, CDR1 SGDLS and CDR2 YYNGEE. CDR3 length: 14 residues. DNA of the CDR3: TGTGCCAGCAGCCCCGGGACAGGGGTCCATGAGCAGTTCTTC. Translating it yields CASSPGTGVHEQFF.

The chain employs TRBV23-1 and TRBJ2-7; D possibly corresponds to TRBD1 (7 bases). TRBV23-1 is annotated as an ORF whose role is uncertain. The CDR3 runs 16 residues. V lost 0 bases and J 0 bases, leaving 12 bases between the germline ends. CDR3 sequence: CASSQSRDSYSYEQYF. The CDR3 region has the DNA TGCGCCAGCAGTCAATCGCGGGACAGCTACTCCTACGAGCAGTACTTC.

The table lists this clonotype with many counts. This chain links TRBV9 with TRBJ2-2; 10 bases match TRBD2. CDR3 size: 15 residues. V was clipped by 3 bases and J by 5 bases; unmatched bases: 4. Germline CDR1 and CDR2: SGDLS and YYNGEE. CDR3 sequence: CASSATSGETGELFF. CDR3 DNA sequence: TGTGCCAGCAGCGCAACTAGCGGGGAGACCGGGGAGCTGTTTTTT.

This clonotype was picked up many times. In nucleotides, the CDR3 is TGTGCCAGCAGCCCCCTCCCCTCTAGCGGGATTCGGGAGACCCAGTACTTC. Translated: CASSPLPSSGIRETQYF. The chain links TRBV9 to TRBJ2-5, with 9 positions matching TRBD2. Germline CDR1 SGDLS, CDR2 YYNGEE. Germline trimming cut 4 bases from V and 5 bases from J; bases unmatched to any gene: 15. The CDR3 is 17 amino acids.

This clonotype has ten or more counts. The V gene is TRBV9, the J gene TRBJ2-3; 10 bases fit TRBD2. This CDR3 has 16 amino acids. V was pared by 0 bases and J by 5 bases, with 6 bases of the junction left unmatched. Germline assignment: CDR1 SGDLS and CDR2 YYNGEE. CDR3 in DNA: TGTGCCAGCAGCGTAGGGTCTAGCGGGGGAGTAGATACGCAGTATTTT. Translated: CASSVGSSGGVDTQYF.

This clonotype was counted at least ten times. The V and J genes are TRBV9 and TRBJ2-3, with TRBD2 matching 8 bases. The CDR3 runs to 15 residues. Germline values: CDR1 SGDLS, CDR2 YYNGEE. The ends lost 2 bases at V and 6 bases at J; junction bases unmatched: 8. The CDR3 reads CASSVSGAGRDTQYF. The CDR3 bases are TGTGCCAGCAGCGTTAGCGGGGCGGGGAGGGATACGCAGTATTTT. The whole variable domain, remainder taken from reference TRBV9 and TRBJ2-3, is DSGVTQTPKHLITATGQRVTLRCSPRSGDLSVYWYQQSLDQGLQFLIQYYNGEERAKGNILERFSAQQFPDLHSELNLSSLELGDSALYFCASSVSGAGRDTQYFGPGTRLTVL.

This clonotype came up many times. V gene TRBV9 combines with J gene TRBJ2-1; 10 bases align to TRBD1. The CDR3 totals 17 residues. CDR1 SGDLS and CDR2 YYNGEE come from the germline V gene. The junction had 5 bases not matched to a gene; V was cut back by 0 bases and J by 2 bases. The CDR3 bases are TGTGCCAGCAGCGTAGAAAGGGGACAGGGGACCTACAATGAGCAGTTCTTC. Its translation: CASSVERGQGTYNEQFF.

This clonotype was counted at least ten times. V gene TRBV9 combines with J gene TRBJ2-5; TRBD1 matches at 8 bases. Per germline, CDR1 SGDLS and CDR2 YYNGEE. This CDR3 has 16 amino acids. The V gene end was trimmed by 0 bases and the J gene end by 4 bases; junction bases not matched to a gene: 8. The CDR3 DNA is TGTGCCAGCAGCGTAGGGGCAGGGGGCGCAGGAGAGACCCAGTACTTC. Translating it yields CASSVGAGGAGETQYF.

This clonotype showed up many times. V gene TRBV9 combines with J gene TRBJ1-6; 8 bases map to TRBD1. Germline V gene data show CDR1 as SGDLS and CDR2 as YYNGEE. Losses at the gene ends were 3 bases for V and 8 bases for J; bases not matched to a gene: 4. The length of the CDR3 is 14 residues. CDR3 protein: CASSATGVDSPLHF. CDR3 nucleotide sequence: TGTGCCAGCAGCGCGACAGGGGTTGATTCACCCCTCCACTTT. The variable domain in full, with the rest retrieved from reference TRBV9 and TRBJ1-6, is DSGVTQTPKHLITATGQRVTLRCSPRSGDLSVYWYQQSLDQGLQFLIQYYNGEERAKGNILERFSAQQFPDLHSELNLSSLELGDSALYFCASSATGVDSPLHFGNGTRLTVT.

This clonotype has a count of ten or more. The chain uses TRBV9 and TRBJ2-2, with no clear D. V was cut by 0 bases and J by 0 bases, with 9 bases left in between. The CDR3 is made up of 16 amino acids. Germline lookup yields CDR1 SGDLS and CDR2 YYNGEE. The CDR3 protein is CASSVGASSNTGELFF. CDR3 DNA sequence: TGTGCCAGCAGCGTAGGGGCTAGTTCGAACACCGGGGAGCTGTTTTTT.

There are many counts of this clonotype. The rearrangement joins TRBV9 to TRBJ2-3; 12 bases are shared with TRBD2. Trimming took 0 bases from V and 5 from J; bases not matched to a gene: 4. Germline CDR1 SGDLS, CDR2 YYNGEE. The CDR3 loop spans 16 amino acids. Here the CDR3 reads CASSVASGRALDTQYF. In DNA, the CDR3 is TGTGCCAGCAGCGTAGCTAGCGGGAGGGCCTTAGATACGCAGTATTTT.

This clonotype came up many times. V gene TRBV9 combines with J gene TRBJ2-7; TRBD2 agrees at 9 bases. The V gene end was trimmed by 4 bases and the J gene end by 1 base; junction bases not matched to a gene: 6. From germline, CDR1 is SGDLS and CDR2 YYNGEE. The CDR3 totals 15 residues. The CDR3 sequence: CASSRGLATSYEQYF. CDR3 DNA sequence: TGTGCCAGCAGCCGCGGACTAGCGACATCCTACGAGCAGTACTTC.

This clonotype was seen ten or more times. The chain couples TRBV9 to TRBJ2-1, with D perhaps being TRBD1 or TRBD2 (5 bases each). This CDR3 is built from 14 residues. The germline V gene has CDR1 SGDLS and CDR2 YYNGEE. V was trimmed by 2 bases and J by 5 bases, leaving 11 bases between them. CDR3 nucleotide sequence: TGTGCCAGCAGCGTTCGGGGCGAGAACAATGAGCAGTTCTTC. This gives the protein CASSVRGENNEQFF.

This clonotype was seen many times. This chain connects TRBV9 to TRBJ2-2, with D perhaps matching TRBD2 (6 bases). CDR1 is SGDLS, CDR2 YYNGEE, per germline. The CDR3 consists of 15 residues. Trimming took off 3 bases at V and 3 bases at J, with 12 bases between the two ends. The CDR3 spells CASSGLWGDTGELFF. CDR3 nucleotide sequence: TGTGCCAGCAGCGGCCTATGGGGGGACACCGGGGAGCTGTTTTTT.

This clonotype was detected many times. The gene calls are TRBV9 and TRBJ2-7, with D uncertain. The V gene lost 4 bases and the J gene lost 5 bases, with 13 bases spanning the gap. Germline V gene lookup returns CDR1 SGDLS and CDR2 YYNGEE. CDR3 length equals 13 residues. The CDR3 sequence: CASSRSGMNEQYF. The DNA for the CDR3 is TGTGCCAGCAGCCGTAGTGGGATGAACGAGCAGTACTTC.

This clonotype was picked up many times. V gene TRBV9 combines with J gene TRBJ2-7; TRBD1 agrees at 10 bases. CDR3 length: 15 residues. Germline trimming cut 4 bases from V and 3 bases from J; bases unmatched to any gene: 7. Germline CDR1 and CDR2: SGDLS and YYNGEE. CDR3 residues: CASSQGQGTYYEQYF. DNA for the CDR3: TGTGCCAGCAGCCAGGGACAGGGGACCTACTACGAGCAGTACTTC.

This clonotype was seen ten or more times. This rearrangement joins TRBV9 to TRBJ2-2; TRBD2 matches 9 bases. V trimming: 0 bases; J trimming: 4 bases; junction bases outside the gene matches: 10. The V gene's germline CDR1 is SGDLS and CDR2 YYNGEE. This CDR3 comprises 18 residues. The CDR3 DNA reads TGTGCCAGCAGCGTAGGCCTAGCGGGACGCTCGGGCACCGGGGAGCTGTTTTTT. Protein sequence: CASSVGLAGRSGTGELFF.

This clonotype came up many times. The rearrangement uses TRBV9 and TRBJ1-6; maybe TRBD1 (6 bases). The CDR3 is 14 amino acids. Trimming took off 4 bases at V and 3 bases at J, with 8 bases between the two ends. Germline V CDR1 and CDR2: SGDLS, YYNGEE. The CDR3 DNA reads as TGTGCCAGCAGCTCACAGGGCTATAATTCACCCCTCCACTTT. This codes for CASSSQGYNSPLHF.

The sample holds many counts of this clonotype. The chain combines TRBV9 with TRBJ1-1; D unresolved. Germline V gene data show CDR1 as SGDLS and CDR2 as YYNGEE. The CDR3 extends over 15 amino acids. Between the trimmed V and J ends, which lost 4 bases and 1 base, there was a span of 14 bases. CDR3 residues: CASSPSPDKNTEAFF. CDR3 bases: TGTGCCAGCAGCCCCAGTCCGGATAAGAACACTGAAGCTTTCTTT.